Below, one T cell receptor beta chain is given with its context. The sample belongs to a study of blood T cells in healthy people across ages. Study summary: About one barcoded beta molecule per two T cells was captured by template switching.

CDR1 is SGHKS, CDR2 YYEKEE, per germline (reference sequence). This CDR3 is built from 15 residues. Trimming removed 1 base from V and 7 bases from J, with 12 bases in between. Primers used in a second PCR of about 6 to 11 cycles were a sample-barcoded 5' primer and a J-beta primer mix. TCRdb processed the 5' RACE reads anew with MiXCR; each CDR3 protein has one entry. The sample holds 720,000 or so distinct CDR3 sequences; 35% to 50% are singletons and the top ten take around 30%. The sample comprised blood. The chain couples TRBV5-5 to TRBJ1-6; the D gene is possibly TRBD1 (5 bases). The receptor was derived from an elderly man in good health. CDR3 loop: CASSLRGEINSPLHF. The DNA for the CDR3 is TGTGCCAGCAGCTTGCGGGGGGAAATAAATTCACCCCTCCACTTT.